This T cell receptor (beta chain) was captured by sequencing in a study of blood T cell repertoires in COVID-19. Trimming took off 3 bases at V and 4 bases at J, with 13 bases between the two ends. The CDR3 runs to 14 residues. Germline V CDR1 and CDR2: SQVTM, ANQGSEA. Sequenced by immunoSEQ multiplex PCR; TCRdb stores in-frame clones only, minus some. Of 100,000 to 150,000 clones listed, 85% were seen once; the top ten hold roughly 30%. Sequencing used peripheral blood. The source of this sequence is a woman aged 80 or over with acute or convalescent COVID-19. The chain is built from TRBV29-1 and TRBJ2-1; D perhaps matches TRBD1 (7 bases). CDR3 coding DNA: TGCAGCGTTGACACAGGGGCGGGGTACAATGAGCAGTTCTTC. Its translation: CSVDTGAGYNEQFF.